A single sample is the source of the 29 T cell receptor beta chains below, sequenced in a study of blood T cell repertoires in COVID-19. Profiled with immunoSEQ multiplex PCR; TCRdb holds only in-frame clones, not every one. The table shows over 200,000 clones, with approximately 91% occurring only once. The specimen sequenced was peripheral blood. These receptors came from a middle-aged man with acute or convalescent COVID-19.

V gene TRBV19 combines with J gene TRBJ1-1; 9 bases are shared with TRBD1. V lost 6 bases to trimming and J lost 1 base; unmatched junction nucleotides: 0. This CDR3 region has 13 residues. Germline V CDR1 and CDR2: LNHDA, SQIVND (reference sequence). The CDR3 reads CASRDRGNTEAFF. The CDR3, as DNA: TGTGCCAGTAGGGACAGGGGGAACACTGAAGCTTTCTTT.

The chain combines TRBV7-2 with TRBJ2-7; 8 bases are a match to TRBD1. This CDR3 region has 14 residues. Per the germline V gene, CDR1 is SGHTA and CDR2 is FQGNSA. V lost 5 bases, J lost 0 bases, and 3 bases stayed unmatched. CDR3 in DNA: TGTGCCAGCAGCCGGACAGGGTTCTCCTACGAGCAGTACTTC. Translating it yields CASSRTGFSYEQYF.

The chain employs TRBV7-9 and TRBJ1-2; D remains ambiguous. V lost 0 bases and J lost 8, with 10 bases in between. The CDR3 spans 13 residues. The V gene's germline CDR1 is SEHNR and CDR2 FQNEAQ (reference sequence). CDR3 in amino acids: CASSLAEAGGYTF. The CDR3 nucleotides are TGTGCCAGCAGCTTAGCCGAGGCGGGGGGCTACACCTTC. Complete variable domain (other parts from reference TRBV7-9 and TRBJ1-2): DTGVSQNPRHKITKRGQNVTFRCDPISEHNRLYWYRQTLGQGPEFLTYFQNEAQLEKSRLLSDRFSAERPKGSFSTLEIQRTEQGDSAMYLCASSLAEAGGYTFGSGTRLTVV.

The chain joins TRBV18 to TRBJ2-2, with D perhaps matching TRBD1 (6 bases). The CDR3 loop spans 13 amino acids. V was pared by 8 bases and J by 6 bases, with 13 bases between. CDR1 KGHSH and CDR2 LQKENI come from the germline V gene. The CDR3 protein is CASAQGSAGELFF. CDR3 nucleotides: TGTGCCAGCGCGCAGGGGTCCGCCGGGGAGCTGTTTTTT.

The sample holds a few counts of this clone. The chain links TRBV10-3 to TRBJ1-2; 7 nucleotides align to TRBD1. CDR3 size: 13 residues. Germline CDR1 ENHRY, CDR2 SYGVKD. V dropped 6 bases and J dropped 4; count of bases not matched to a gene: 5. As DNA, the CDR3 is TGTGCCATCAGGTACAGGGGACTCTATGGCTACACCTTC. It codes for CAIRYRGLYGYTF.

The CDR3 region is CASSLGQGAINEQFF. In DNA, the CDR3 is TGTGCCAGCAGCTTGGGGCAGGGGGCCATCAATGAGCAGTTCTTC. The V call is TRBV7-9, the J call TRBJ2-1; 8 bases match TRBD1. Trimming took 3 bases from V and 6 from J; bases not matched to a gene: 7. The CDR3 contains 15 residues. Germline-derived CDR1 and CDR2 are SEHNR and FQNEAQ (reference sequence).

This chain joins TRBV7-9 and TRBJ2-1; D unclear. Germline loops: CDR1 SEHNR, CDR2 FQNEAQ (reference sequence). The CDR3 covers 15 residues. V lost 1 base and J lost 0, with 7 bases in between. CDR3 sequence: CASSLDGSSYNEQFF. DNA for the CDR3: TGTGCCAGCAGCTTAGACGGTAGCTCCTACAATGAGCAGTTCTTC.

This clone was seen only a few times. Other DNA sequences in this sample translate to the same CDR3. The chain carries TRBV28 and TRBJ2-7; tentative D call: TRBD1 (6 bases). The CDR3 runs to 13 residues. The V gene lost 3 bases and the J gene lost 2 bases, with 8 bases spanning the gap. CDR1 is MDHEN and CDR2 is SYDVKM in the germline V gene. The CDR3 reads CASSLDSPYEQYF. CDR3 bases: TGTGCCAGCAGTTTGGACAGCCCCTACGAGCAGTACTTC.

V usage is TRBV18 and J usage is TRBJ2-7; possibly TRBD2 for D (5 bases). Between the trimmed V and J ends, which lost 0 bases and 1 base, there was a span of 10 bases. This CDR3 is 15 amino acids long. Germline values: CDR1 KGHSH, CDR2 LQKENI. The CDR3 loop reads CASSPPSGRSYEQYF. In DNA form, the CDR3 reads TGTGCCAGCTCACCACCGAGCGGAAGATCCTACGAGCAGTACTTC.

J is TRBJ2-1 and V is TRBV27; 9 bases are a match to TRBD2. The CDR3 is 16 amino acids. Per germline, CDR1 MNHEY and CDR2 SMNVEV (reference sequence). Trimming removed 5 bases from V and 8 bases from J; junction bases left unmatched: 13. Here the CDR3 reads CASSPSVVAGEDEQFF. The CDR3 DNA is TGTGCCAGCAGTCCCTCCGTGGTAGCGGGAGAAGATGAGCAGTTCTTC.

The chain carries TRBV2 and TRBJ1-1, with TRBD1 identical over 7 bases. V dropped 4 bases and J dropped 1; count of bases not matched to a gene: 3. The CDR3 is made up of 14 amino acids. Germline CDR1 and CDR2: SNHLY and FYNNEI. The CDR3 DNA reads as TGTGCCAGCAGTGTGGGACAGCCGAACACTGAAGCTTTCTTT. Translation gives CASSVGQPNTEAFF.

This chain connects TRBV6-5 to TRBJ1-1; D call uncertain. This CDR3 is built from 13 residues. V was shortened by 2 bases and J by 3 bases, with 7 bases between the two germline ends. CDR1 is MNHEY and CDR2 is SVGAGI in the germline V gene. The CDR3 is CASSYVGDTEAFF. The DNA of the CDR3 is TGTGCCAGCAGTTACGTGGGAGACACTGAAGCTTTCTTT.

The chain couples TRBV5-8 to TRBJ2-7, with D perhaps TRBD2 (5 bases). V dropped 3 bases and J dropped 1 base, with 17 bases sitting between them. This CDR3 has 16 amino acids. The V gene's germline CDR1 is SGHTS and CDR2 YDEGEE. The CDR3 protein is CASSSRPWRKSYEQYF. CDR3 sequence (DNA): TGTGCCAGCAGCTCCCGGCCGTGGAGGAAGTCCTACGAGCAGTACTTC.

This chain links TRBV5-1 with TRBJ2-2, with 9 nucleotides matching TRBD2. The CDR3 totals 16 residues. Trimming took 4 bases from V and 0 from J; bases not matched to a gene: 4. Germline loops: CDR1 SGHRS, CDR2 YFSETQ. The CDR3 reads CASSIRLAANTGELFF. CDR3 sequence (DNA): TGCGCCAGCAGCATCCGACTAGCGGCGAACACCGGGGAGCTGTTTTTT.

This clone was observed once. This chain uses TRBV7-2 with TRBJ2-7; D is unresolved. Germline CDR1 and CDR2: SGHTA and FQGNSA. Trimming shortened V by 1 base and J by 7 bases, and 11 bases separated the two germline ends. The CDR3 is made up of 13 amino acids. The CDR3 coding sequence is TGTGCCAGCAGCTTAGGGCGGCACGTGGAGCAGTACTTC. Its protein product is CASSLGRHVEQYF.

This chain joins TRBV21-1 and TRBJ1-2; the table assigns TRBD1, which was not confirmed against the DNA. TRBV21-1 is recorded as a pseudogene. This CDR3 is built from 16 residues. The CDR3 loop is CASGGQGERGNYGYTF. CDR3 DNA: TGTGCCAGCGGGGGACAGGGAGAAAGGGGAAACTATGGCTACACCTTC.

The gene calls are TRBV3-1 (or the pseudogene TRBV3-2) and TRBJ2-7; D remains unclear. CDR1 LGHDT and CDR2 YNNKEL come from the germline V gene (reference sequence). The CDR3 extends over 13 amino acids. V lost 0 bases, J lost 5 bases, and 8 bases lay in between. DNA for the CDR3: TGTGCCAGCAGCCAAGATCCGAGGAACGAGCAGTACTTC. Amino acids: CASSQDPRNEQYF.

The gene calls are TRBV7-9 and TRBJ2-1; 12 bases agree with TRBD2. Germline V gene lookup returns CDR1 SEHNR and CDR2 FQNEAQ (reference sequence). V shed 5 bases, J shed 2 bases, and the junction held 4 bases outside the gene matches. CDR3 length: 16 amino acids. DNA of the CDR3: TGTGCCAGCAGCAGACTAGCGGGGGTTACCTACAATGAGCAGTTCTTC. Its protein product is CASSRLAGVTYNEQFF.

V and J are TRBV5-4 and TRBJ2-7, with 9 positions matching TRBD1. Germline assignment: CDR1 SGHNT and CDR2 YYREEE (reference sequence). This CDR3 is built from 14 residues. Losses at the gene ends were 3 bases for V and 3 bases for J; bases not matched to a gene: 4. The CDR3 nucleotides read TGTGCCAGCAGCTCGGGGACAGGGAACTACGAGCAGTACTTC. Amino acids: CASSSGTGNYEQYF.

This clone was observed at least ten times. This sequence joins TRBV29-1 and TRBJ1-2; D not certain. Trimming removed 3 bases at V and 6 bases at J, with 5 bases between. In germline, CDR1 is SQVTM, CDR2 ANQGSEA. This CDR3 is built from 10 residues. CDR3 amino acids: CSVDLDGYTF. Here the CDR3 DNA reads TGCAGCGTTGATCTCGATGGCTACACCTTC.

This chain joins TRBV30 and TRBJ2-1; D ambiguous. Germline CDR1 and CDR2: GTSNPN and SVGIG (reference sequence). CDR3 length equals 12 residues. With 1 base removed from V and 8 bases from J, the gap between germline ends came to 9 bases. CDR3 loop: CAWSAQWHEQFF. The CDR3 DNA sequence: TGTGCCTGGAGTGCCCAGTGGCATGAGCAGTTCTTC.

The rearrangement joins TRBV28 to TRBJ2-7, with D maybe TRBD1 (6 bases). Germline values: CDR1 MDHEN, CDR2 SYDVKM. Trimming pared 1 base from V and 0 bases from J, leaving 13 bases between. The CDR3 length is 16 residues. CDR3 sequence (DNA): TGTGCCAGCAGTTTATCGGCAGGGGCGAGCTCCTACGAGCAGTACTTC. Its translation: CASSLSAGASSYEQYF.

The chain is built from TRBV18 and TRBJ2-7, with 7 bases identical to TRBD1. The CDR3 spans 15 residues. Trimming took 4 bases from V and 2 from J; bases not matched to a gene: 8. Germline CDR1 reads KGHSH; CDR2 reads LQKENI. The chain's CDR3 is CASSQPDRIAYEQYF. The DNA of the CDR3 is TGTGCCAGCTCACAACCGGACAGGATTGCCTACGAGCAGTACTTC.

V usage is TRBV29-1 and J usage is TRBJ2-3; 7 positions agree with TRBD1. The CDR3 consists of 12 residues. Germline CDR1 is SQVTM and CDR2 is ANQGSEA. The trim removed 6 bases at V and 4 bases at J, leaving 4 bases unmatched. Here the CDR3 DNA reads TGCAGCGTCGTACAGGGGTCAGATACGCAGTATTTT. Translation: CSVVQGSDTQYF.

This chain uses TRBV18 with TRBJ2-5; D is perhaps TRBD2 (6 bases). V dropped 5 bases and J dropped 2 bases, with 12 bases sitting between them. The CDR3 extends over 14 amino acids. Germline-derived CDR1 and CDR2 are KGHSH and LQKENI. This CDR3 reads CASSVASDQETQYF. The CDR3 nucleotides read TGTGCCAGCTCAGTGGCTAGCGATCAAGAGACCCAGTACTTC.

The gene calls are TRBV2 and TRBJ2-5; 8 bases align to TRBD2. Germline CDR1 SNHLY, CDR2 FYNNEI. The CDR3 has 16 residues. With 2 bases clipped from V and 1 base from J, the junction kept 6 bases outside the gene matches. CDR3 residues: CASSEPGGELQETQYF. For the CDR3, the DNA is TGTGCCAGCAGTGAACCGGGGGGGGAACTCCAAGAGACCCAGTACTTC.

The chain joins TRBV7-9 to TRBJ1-1; 7 bases fit TRBD1. Germline assignment: CDR1 SEHNR and CDR2 FQNEAQ (reference sequence). CDR3 length: 14 residues. J lost 2 bases, V lost 5 bases, and 5 bases had no gene match. The CDR3 coding sequence is TGTGCCAGCAGCCCGGACAGGACCAACACTGAAGCTTTCTTT. Its translation: CASSPDRTNTEAFF.

The rearrangement links TRBV19 to TRBJ2-1; TRBD2 aligns across 9 bases. V gave up 1 base and J gave up 0 bases; unmatched junction bases: 7. This CDR3 has 18 amino acids. Per germline, CDR1 LNHDA and CDR2 SQIVND (reference sequence). CDR3 coding DNA: TGTGCCAGTAGTATAGTACCTAGCGGGGTTAGCTCCTACAATGAGCAGTTCTTC. Protein: CASSIVPSGVSSYNEQFF.

This chain joins TRBV5-1 and TRBJ2-1; D perhaps matches TRBD2 (6 bases). Germline CDR1 and CDR2: SGHRS and YFSETQ. The CDR3 sequence is 14 residues long. V dropped 0 bases and J dropped 4 bases, with 8 bases sitting between them. The CDR3 sequence is CASSLEREYNEQFF. The CDR3 DNA sequence: TGCGCCAGCAGCTTGGAACGGGAGTACAATGAGCAGTTCTTC.